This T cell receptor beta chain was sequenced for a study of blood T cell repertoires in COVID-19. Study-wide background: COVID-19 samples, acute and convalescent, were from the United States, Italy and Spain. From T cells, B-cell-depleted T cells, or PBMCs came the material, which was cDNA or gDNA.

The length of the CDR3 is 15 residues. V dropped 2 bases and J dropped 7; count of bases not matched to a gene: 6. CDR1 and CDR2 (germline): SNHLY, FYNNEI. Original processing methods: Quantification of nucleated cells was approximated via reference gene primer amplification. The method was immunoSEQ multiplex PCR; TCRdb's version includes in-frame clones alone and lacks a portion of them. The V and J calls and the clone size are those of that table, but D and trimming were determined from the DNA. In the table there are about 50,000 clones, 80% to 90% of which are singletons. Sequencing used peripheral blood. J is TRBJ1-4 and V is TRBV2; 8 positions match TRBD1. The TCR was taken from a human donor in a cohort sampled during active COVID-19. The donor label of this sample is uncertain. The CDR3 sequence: CASSERQGAGEKLFF. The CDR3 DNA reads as TGTGCCAGCAGTGAACGGCAGGGGGCGGGTGAAAAACTGTTTTTT.